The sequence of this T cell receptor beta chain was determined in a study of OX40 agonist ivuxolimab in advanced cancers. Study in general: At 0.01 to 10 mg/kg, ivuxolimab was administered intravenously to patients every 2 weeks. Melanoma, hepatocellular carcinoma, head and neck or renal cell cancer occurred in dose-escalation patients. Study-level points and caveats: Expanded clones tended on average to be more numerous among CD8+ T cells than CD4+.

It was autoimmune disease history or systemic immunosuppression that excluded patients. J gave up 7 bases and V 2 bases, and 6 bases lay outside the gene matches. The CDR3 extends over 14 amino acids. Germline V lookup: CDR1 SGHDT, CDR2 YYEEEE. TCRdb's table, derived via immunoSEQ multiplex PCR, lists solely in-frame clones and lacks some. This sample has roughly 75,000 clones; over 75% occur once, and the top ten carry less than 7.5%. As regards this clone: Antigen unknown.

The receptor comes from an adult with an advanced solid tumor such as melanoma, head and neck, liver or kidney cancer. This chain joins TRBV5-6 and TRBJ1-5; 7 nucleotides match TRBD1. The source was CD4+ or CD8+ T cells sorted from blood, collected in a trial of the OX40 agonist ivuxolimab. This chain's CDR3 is CASSFRGLGQPQHF. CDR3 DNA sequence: TGTGCCAGCAGCTTTAGGGGGCTCGGGCAGCCCCAGCATTTT.